Here is one T cell receptor beta chain with its context. Its cognate antigen is unknown. TCRdb's table, derived via immunoSEQ multiplex PCR, lists solely in-frame clones and lacks some. The repertoire holds around 600,000 clones, roughly 95% seen once, with 0.11% in the top ten. V lost 7 bases, J lost 10 bases, and 9 bases stayed unmatched. CDR3 size: 13 residues. Germline loops: CDR1 MDHEN, CDR2 SYDVKM. Cells designated naive CD8 were CD45RO-negative and were positively selected for CCR7, with terminally differentiated effector memory CD45RA+ cells excluded. Participating donors were healthy, HIV-negative adults free of recent acute infections or vaccinations. This record belongs to a study of shared clonotypes between healthy human individuals. Points from the study as a whole: Naive CD4 clonotypes overlapped across a few donors at roughly 5%.

The sequenced material came from naive CD8+ T cells sorted from blood. The chain employs TRBV28 and TRBJ1-2, with 10 bases fitting TRBD1. The clonotype was recovered from a woman aged 30 to 39 in good health. CDR3 loop: CASTKGDRGDYTF. The DNA of the CDR3 is TGTGCCAGCACCAAGGGGGACAGGGGTGACTACACCTTC.